The rows below give T cell receptor beta chains drawn from one sample of a study of shared clonotypes between healthy human individuals. Using immunoSEQ multiplex PCR, the repertoire was profiled, and TCRdb retains in-frame clones only, with some absent. The sample gives millions of clones, more than 80% of which show up once; under 0.45% is in the top ten. The sample comprised naive CD4+ T cells from PBMCs. The receptor source for this set is a young man in good health. Some clones in this sample may be carry-over from other donors' samples. Each CDR3 is given with its conserved first and last residue. A D gene is named only where the DNA matches it firmly. Only some rows state a clone size, as once, few, many or a class for expanded clones.

j_call: TRBJ2-3
d_call: TRBD2
clone_size: -
v_call: TRBV5-1
cdr3_nt: TGCGCCAGCAGCTCGGGAGCGGGAGAGGCAGATACGCAGTATTTT
cdr3_aa: CASSSGAGEADTQYF

j_call: TRBJ2-7
d_call: -
clone_size: -
v_call: TRBV5-1
cdr3_nt: TGCGCCAGCAGCTTGGGTCGGGAGCAGTACTTC
cdr3_aa: CASSLGREQYF

j_call: TRBJ2-2
d_call: -
clone_size: -
v_call: TRBV6-1
cdr3_nt: TGTGCCAGCAGGGAGGACAGCTACACCGTAGGGGAGCTGTTTTTT
cdr3_aa: CASREDSYTVGELFF

j_call: TRBJ2-3
d_call: -
clone_size: -
v_call: TRBV7-2
cdr3_nt: TGTGCCAGCAGCCGAGAGCAGGGTTTAAACGCAGATACGCAGTATTTT
cdr3_aa: CASSREQGLNADTQYF

j_call: TRBJ2-4
d_call: -
clone_size: -
v_call: TRBV7-2
cdr3_nt: TGTGCCAGCAGCCTCGACGGTCGCAAAAACATTCAGTACTTC
cdr3_aa: CASSLDGRKNIQYF

j_call: TRBJ1-4
d_call: -
clone_size: -
v_call: TRBV4-1
cdr3_nt: TGCGCCAGCAGCCAACCCTTGGTGGGGGTGACTAATGAAAAACTGTTTTTT
cdr3_aa: CASSQPLVGVTNEKLFF

j_call: TRBJ2-1
d_call: -
clone_size: -
v_call: TRBV14
cdr3_nt: TGTGCCAGCAGCCAAGACTCCGACGGGGGGCGCGACAATGAGCAGTTCTTC
cdr3_aa: CASSQDSDGGRDNEQFF

j_call: TRBJ2-2
d_call: TRBD1
clone_size: -
v_call: TRBV19
cdr3_nt: TGTGCCAGTAGCCGGTCAGGGGGCGGCACCGGGGAGCTGTTTTTT
cdr3_aa: CASSRSGGGTGELFF

j_call: TRBJ1-2
d_call: -
clone_size: -
v_call: TRBV7-9
cdr3_nt: TGTGCCAGCAGTCCCGGGGACACTCAGGCTGGCTACACCTTC
cdr3_aa: CASSPGDTQAGYTF

j_call: TRBJ2-3
d_call: -
clone_size: -
v_call: TRBV6-4
cdr3_nt: TGTGCCAGCACCCCCCTAGCGCCTTACACAGATACGCAGTATTTT
cdr3_aa: CASTPLAPYTDTQYF

j_call: TRBJ2-2
d_call: -
clone_size: -
v_call: TRBV5-1
cdr3_nt: TGCGCCAGCAGCTACATTGTTGGGGGAGTTGGAACCGGGGAGCTGTTTTTT
cdr3_aa: CASSYIVGGVGTGELFF

j_call: TRBJ2-2
d_call: TRBD1
clone_size: -
v_call: TRBV12-5
cdr3_nt: TGTGCTAGTGGCGACCCTCAGGGGGCGCCCACCGGGGAGCTGTTTTTT
cdr3_aa: CASGDPQGAPTGELFF

j_call: TRBJ2-7
d_call: TRBD2
clone_size: -
v_call: TRBV30
cdr3_nt: TGTGCCTGGAGTGTACGAGTTTCTAGCGGGAGTAACTACGAGCAGTACTTC
cdr3_aa: CAWSVRVSSGSNYEQYF

j_call: TRBJ2-5
d_call: -
clone_size: once
v_call: TRBV28
cdr3_nt: TGTGCCAGCAGTGCCACAGGGCTTCCAGAGACCCAGTACTTC
cdr3_aa: CASSATGLPETQYF